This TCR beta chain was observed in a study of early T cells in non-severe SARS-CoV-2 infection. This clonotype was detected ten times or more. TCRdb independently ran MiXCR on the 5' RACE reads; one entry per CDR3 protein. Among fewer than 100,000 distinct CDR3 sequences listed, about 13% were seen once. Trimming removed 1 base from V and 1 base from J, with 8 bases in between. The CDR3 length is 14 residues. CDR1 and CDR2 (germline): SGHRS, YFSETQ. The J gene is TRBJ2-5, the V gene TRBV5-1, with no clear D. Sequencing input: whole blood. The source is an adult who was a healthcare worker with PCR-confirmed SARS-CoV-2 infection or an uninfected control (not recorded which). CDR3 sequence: CASSLRGSQETQYF. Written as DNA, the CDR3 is TGCGCCAGCAGCTTGAGAGGAAGCCAAGAGACCCAGTACTTC.